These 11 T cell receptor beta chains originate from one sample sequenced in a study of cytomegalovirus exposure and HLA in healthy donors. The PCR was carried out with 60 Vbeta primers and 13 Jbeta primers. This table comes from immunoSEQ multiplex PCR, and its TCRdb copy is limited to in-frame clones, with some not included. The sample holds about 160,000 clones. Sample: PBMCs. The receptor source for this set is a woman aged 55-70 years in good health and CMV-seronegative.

In DNA form, the CDR3 reads TGTGCCAGCAGTTTTGTGGGGGCCTCCTACGAGCAGTACTTC. Translated: CASSFVGASYEQYF. J is TRBJ2-7 and V is TRBV27, with TRBD1 as a possible D gene (6 bases). This CDR3 has 14 amino acids. Trimming pared 3 bases from V and 0 bases from J, leaving 9 bases between. Looked up from germline, CDR1 is MNHEY and CDR2 is SMNVEV (reference sequence).

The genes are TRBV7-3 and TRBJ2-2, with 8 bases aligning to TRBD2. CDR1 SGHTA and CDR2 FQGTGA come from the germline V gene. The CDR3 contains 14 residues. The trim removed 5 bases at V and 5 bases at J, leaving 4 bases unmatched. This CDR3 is CASSRGGGTGELFF. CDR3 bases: TGTGCCAGCAGCCGGGGGGGTGGTACCGGGGAGCTGTTTTTT.

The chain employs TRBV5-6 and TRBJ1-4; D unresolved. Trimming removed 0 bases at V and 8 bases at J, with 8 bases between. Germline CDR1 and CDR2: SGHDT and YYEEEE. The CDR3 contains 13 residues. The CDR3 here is CASSLGLAEKLFF. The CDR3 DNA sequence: TGTGCCAGCAGCTTGGGACTTGCCGAAAAACTGTTTTTT.

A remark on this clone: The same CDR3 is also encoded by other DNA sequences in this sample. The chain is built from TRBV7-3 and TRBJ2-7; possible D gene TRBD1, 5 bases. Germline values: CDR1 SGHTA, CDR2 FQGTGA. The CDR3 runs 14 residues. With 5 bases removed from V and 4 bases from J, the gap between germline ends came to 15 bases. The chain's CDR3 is CASSPTPGSYEQYF. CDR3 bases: TGTGCCAGCAGCCCAACGCCAGGGTCATACGAGCAGTACTTC.

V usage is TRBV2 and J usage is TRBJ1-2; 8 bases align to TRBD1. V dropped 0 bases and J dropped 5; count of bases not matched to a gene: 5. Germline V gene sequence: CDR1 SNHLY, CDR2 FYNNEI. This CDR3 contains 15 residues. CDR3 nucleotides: TGTGCCAGCAGTGAAGCGCTAGGACAGGGTTATGGCTACACCTTC. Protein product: CASSEALGQGYGYTF.

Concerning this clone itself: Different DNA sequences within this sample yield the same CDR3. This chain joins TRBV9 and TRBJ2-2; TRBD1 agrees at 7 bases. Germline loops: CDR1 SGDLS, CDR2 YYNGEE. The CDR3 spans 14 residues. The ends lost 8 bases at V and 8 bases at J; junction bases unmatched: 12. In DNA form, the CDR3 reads TGTGCCAGTAGCTGGGACAGAGAGGAAGGGGAGCTGTTTTTT. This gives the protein CASSWDREEGELFF.

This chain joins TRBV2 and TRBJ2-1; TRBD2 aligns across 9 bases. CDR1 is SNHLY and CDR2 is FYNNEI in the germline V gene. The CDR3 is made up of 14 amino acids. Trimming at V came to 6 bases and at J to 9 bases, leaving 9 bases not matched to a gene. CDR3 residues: CASRPLAGAIEQFF. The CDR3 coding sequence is TGTGCCAGCAGGCCATTAGCGGGAGCGATTGAGCAGTTCTTC.

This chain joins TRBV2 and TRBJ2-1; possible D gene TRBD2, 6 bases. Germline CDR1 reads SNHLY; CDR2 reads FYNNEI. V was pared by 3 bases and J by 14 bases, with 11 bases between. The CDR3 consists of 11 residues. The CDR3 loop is CASSEVREEFF. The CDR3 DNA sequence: TGTGCCAGCAGTGAGGTGAGGGAGGAGTTCTTC.

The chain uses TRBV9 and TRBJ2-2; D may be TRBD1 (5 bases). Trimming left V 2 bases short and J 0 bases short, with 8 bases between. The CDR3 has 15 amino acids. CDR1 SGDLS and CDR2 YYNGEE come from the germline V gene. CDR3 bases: TGTGCCAGCAGCGTTCGGACAACGAACACCGGGGAGCTGTTTTTT. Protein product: CASSVRTTNTGELFF.

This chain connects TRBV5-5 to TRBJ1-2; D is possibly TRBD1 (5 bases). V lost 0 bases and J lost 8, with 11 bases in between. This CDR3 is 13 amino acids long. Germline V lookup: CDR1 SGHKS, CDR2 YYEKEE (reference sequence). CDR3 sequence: CASSLEGVAGYTF. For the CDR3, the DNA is TGTGCCAGCAGCTTGGAAGGGGTTGCAGGCTACACCTTC.

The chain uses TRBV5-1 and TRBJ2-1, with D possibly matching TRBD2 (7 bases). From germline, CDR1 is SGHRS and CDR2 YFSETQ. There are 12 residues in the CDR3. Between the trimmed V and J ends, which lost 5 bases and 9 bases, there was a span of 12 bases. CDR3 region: CASSPGGPEQFF. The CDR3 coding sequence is TGCGCCAGCAGTCCCGGGGGGCCTGAGCAGTTCTTC.